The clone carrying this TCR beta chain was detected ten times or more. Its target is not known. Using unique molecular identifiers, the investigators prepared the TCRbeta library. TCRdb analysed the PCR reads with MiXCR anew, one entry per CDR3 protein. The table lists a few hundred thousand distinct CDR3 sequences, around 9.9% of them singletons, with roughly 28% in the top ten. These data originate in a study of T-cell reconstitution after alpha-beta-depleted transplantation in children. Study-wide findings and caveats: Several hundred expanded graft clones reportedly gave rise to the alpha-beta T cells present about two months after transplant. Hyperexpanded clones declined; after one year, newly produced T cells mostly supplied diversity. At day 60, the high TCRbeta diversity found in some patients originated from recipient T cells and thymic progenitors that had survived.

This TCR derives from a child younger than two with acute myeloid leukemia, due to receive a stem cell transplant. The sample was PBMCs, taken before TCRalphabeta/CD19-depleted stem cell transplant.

CDR3 in amino acids: CSARDSGGTYPPYNEQFF. In nucleotides, the CDR3 is TGCAGTGCTAGAGATTCGGGGGGGACCTATCCTCCTTACAATGAGCAGTTCTTC. This chain links TRBV20-1 with TRBJ2-1, with 8 bases lining up with TRBD2. Per germline, CDR1 DFQATT and CDR2 SNEGSKA (reference sequence). This CDR3 has 18 residues. The V and J ends lost 0 bases and 4 bases, in that order; junction bases with no gene match: 14.